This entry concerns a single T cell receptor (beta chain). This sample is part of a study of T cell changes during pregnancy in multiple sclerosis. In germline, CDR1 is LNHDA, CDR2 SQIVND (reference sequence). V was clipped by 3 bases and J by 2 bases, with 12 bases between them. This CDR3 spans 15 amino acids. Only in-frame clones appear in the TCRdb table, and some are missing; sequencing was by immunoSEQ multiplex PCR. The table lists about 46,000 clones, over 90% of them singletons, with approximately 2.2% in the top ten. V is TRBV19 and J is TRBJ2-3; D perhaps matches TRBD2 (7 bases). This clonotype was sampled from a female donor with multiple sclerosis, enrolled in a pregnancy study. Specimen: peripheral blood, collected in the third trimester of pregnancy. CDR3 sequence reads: CASSMGGRATDTQYF. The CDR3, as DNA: TGTGCCAGTAGTATGGGGGGGCGAGCCACAGATACGCAGTATTTT.